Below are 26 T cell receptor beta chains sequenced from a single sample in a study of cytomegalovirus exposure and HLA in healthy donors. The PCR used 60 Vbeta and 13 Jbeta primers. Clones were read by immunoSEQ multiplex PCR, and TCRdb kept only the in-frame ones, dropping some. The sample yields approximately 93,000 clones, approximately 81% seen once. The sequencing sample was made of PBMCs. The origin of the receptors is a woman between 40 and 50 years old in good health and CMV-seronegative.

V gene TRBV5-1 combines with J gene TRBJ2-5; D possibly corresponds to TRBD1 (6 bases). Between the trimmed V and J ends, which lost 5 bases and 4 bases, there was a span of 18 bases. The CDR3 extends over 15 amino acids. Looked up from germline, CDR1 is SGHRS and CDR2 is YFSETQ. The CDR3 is CASSSKQGNGETQYF. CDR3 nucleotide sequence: TGCGCCAGCAGTTCAAAACAGGGAAACGGAGAGACCCAGTACTTC.

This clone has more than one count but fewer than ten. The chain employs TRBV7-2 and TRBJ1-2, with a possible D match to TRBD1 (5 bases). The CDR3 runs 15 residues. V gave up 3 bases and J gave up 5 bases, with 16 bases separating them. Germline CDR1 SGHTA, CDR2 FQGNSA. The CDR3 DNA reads TGTGCCAGCAGCTTCGGCCCAGCAGGGCATTATGGCTACACCTTC. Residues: CASSFGPAGHYGYTF.

For the CDR3, the DNA is TGTGCCAGCAGCCAACGGGGACTAGCGGGAGTCAATGAGCAGTTCTTC. Its protein is CASSQRGLAGVNEQFF. The chain uses TRBV4-2 and TRBJ2-1; 14 nucleotides line up with TRBD2. The V and J ends lost 2 bases and 6 bases, in that order; junction bases with no gene match: 3. Germline V CDR1 and CDR2: LGHNA, YNFKEQ. The CDR3 has 16 amino acids.

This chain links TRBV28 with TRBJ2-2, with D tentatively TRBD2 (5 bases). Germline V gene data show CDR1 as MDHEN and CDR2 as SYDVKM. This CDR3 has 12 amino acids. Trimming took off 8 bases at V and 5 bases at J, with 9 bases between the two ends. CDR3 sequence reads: CASYRGTGELFF. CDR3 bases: TGTGCCAGCTACCGAGGGACCGGGGAGCTGTTTTTT.

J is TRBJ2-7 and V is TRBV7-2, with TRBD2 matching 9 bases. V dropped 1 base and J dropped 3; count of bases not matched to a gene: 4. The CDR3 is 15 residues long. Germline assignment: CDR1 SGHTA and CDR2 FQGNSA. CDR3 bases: TGTGCCAGCAGCTTAGGGCGGGGGGGGCTCTACGAGCAGTACTTC. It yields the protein CASSLGRGGLYEQYF.

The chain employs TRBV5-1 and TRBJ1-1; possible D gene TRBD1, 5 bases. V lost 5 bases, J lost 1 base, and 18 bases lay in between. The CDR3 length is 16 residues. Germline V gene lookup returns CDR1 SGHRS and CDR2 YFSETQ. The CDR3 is CASRADPGKRNTEAFF. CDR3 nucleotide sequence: TGCGCCAGCAGGGCTGACCCAGGGAAGAGGAACACTGAAGCTTTCTTT.

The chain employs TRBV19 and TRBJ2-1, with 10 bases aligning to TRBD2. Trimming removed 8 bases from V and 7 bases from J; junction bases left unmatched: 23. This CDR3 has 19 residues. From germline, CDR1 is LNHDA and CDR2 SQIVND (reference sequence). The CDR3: CASSLTAVPASGSRNEQFF. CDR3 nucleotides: TGTGCCAGTTCCCTTACCGCAGTTCCCGCTAGCGGGAGTAGGAATGAGCAGTTCTTC.

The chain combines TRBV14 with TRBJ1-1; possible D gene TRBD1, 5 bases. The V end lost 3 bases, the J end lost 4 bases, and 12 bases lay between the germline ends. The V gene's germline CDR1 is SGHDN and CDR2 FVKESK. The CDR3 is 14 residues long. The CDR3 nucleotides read TGTGCCAGCAGCCAGGCGACAGTGAGCACTGAAGCTTTCTTT. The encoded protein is CASSQATVSTEAFF.

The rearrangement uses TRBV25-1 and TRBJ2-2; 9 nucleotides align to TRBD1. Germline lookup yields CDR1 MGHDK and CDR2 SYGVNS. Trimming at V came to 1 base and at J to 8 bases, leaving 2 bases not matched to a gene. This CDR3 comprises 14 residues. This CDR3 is CASSEWGQGGELFF. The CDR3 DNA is TGTGCCAGCAGTGAATGGGGACAGGGAGGGGAGCTGTTTTTT. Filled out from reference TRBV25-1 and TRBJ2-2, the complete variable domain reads EADIYQTPRYLVIGTGKKITLECSQTMGHDKMYWYQQDPGMELHLIHYSYGVNSTEKGDLSSESTVSRIRTEHFPLTLESARPSHTSQYLCASSEWGQGGELFFGEGSRLTVL.

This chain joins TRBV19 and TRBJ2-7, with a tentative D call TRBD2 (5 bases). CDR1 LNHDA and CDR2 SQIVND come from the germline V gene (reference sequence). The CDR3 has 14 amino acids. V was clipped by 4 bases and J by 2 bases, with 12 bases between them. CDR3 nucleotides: TGTGCCAGTAGTAGCATACTAGGCACCTACGAGCAGTACTTC. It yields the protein CASSSILGTYEQYF.

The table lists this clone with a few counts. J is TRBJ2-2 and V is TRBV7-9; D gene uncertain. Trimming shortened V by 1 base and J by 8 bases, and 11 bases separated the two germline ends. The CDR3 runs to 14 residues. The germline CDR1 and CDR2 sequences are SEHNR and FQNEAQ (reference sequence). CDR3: CASSLDITPGELFF. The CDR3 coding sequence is TGTGCCAGCAGCTTAGACATTACGCCGGGGGAGCTGTTTTTT.

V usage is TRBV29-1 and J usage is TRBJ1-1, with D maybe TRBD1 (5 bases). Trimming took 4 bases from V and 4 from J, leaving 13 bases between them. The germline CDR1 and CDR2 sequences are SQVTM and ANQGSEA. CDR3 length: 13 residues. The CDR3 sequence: CSVGQGGVTEAFF. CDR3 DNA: TGCAGCGTTGGCCAGGGTGGGGTCACTGAAGCTTTCTTT.

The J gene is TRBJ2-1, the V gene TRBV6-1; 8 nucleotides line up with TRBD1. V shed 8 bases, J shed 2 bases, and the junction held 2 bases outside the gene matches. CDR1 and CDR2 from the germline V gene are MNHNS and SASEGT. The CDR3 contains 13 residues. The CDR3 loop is CASDRGTYNEQFF. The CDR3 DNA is TGTGCCAGCGACAGGGGTACCTACAATGAGCAGTTCTTC.

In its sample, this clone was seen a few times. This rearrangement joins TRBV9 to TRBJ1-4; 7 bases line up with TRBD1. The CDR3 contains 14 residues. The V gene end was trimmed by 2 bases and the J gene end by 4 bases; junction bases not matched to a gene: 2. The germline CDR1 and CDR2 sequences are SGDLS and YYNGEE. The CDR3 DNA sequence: TGTGCCAGCAGCGTGGGGACAGTTAATGAAAAACTGTTTTTT. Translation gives CASSVGTVNEKLFF.

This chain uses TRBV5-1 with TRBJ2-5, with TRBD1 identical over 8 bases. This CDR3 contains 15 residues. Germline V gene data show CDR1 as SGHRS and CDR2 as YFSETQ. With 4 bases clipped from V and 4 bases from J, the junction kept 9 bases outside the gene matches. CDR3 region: CASSQDRAVRETQYF. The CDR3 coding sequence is TGCGCCAGCAGCCAGGACAGGGCGGTTAGAGAGACCCAGTACTTC.

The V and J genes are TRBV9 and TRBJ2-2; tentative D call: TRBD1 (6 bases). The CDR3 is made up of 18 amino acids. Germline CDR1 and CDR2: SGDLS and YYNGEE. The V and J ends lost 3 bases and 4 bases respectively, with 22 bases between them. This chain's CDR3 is CASSARGERQRGTGELFF. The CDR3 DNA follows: TGTGCCAGCAGCGCCAGGGGCGAGAGGCAGCGAGGCACCGGGGAGCTGTTTTTT. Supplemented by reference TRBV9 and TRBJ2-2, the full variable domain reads DSGVTQTPKHLITATGQRVTLRCSPRSGDLSVYWYQQSLDQGLQFLIQYYNGEERAKGNILERFSAQQFPDLHSELNLSSLELGDSALYFCASSARGERQRGTGELFFGEGSRLTVL.

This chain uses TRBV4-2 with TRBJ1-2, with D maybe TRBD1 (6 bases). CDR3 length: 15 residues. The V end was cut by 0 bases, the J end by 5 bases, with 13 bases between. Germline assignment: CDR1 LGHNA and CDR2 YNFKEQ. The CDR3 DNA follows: TGTGCCAGCAGCCAAGATTTGAGGGACATATATGGCTACACCTTC. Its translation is CASSQDLRDIYGYTF.

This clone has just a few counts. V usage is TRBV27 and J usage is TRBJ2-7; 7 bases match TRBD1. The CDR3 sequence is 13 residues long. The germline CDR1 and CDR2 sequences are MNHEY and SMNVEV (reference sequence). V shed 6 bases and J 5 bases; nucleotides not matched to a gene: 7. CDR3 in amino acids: CASSIRGIHEQYF. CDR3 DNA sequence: TGTGCCAGCAGCATCAGGGGGATCCACGAGCAGTACTTC.

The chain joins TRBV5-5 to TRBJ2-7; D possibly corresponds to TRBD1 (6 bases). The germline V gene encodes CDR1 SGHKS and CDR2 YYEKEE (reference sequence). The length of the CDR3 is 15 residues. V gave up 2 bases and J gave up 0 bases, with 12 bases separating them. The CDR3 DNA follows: TGTGCCAGCAGCTTAGACAGGTTGAACTCCTACGAGCAGTACTTC. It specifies CASSLDRLNSYEQYF.

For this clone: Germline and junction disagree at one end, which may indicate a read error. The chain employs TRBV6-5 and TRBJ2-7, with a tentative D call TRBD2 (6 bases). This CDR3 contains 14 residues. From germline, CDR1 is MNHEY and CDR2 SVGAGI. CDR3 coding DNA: TGTGCCAGCAGTCGCGGGACGGCTACCTACGAGCGGTACTTC. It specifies CASSRGTATYERYF.

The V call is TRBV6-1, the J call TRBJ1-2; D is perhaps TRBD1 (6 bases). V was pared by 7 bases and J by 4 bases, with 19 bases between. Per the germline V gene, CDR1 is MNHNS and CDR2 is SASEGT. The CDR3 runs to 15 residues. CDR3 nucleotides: TGTGCCAGCATTAGAGGACAGTTACCCAGCTATGGCTACACCTTC. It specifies CASIRGQLPSYGYTF.

DNA of the CDR3: TGTGCCAGCAGCCCCGGGACAGTCCTCACAGATACGCAGTATTTT. Protein sequence: CASSPGTVLTDTQYF. V and J are TRBV5-5 and TRBJ2-3, with TRBD1 identical over 7 bases. Germline CDR1 and CDR2: SGHKS and YYEKEE (reference sequence). Trimming cost V 4 bases and J 2 bases; bases outside gene matches: 7. The CDR3 is 15 amino acids.

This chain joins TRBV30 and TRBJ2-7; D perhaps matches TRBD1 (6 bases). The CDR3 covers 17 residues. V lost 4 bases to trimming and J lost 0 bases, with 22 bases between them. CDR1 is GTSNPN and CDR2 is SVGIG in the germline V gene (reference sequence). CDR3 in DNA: TGTGCCTGGAAGGGTGGCAGGGGTAGAGCAGGCTCCTACGAGCAGTACTTC. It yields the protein CAWKGGRGRAGSYEQYF.

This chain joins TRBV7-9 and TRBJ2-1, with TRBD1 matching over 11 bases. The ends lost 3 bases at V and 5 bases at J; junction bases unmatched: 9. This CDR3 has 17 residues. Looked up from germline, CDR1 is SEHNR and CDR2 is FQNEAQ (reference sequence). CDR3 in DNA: TGTGCCAGCAGCTTGCCGTTCGGACAGGGGGCGCACAATGAGCAGTTCTTC. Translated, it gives CASSLPFGQGAHNEQFF.

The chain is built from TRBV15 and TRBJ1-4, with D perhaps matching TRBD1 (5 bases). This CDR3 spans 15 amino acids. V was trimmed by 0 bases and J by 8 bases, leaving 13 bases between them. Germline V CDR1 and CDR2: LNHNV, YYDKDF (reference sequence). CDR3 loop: CATSRDGRGREKLFF. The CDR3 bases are TGTGCCACCAGCAGAGATGGGAGGGGCCGGGAAAAACTGTTTTTT.

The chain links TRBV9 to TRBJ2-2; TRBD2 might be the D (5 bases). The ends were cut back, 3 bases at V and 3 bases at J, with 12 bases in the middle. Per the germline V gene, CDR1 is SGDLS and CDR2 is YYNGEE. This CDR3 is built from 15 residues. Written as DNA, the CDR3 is TGTGCCAGCAGCGCCCCTACGGGGTACACCGGGGAGCTGTTTTTT. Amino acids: CASSAPTGYTGELFF. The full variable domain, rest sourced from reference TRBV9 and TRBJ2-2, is DSGVTQTPKHLITATGQRVTLRCSPRSGDLSVYWYQQSLDQGLQFLIQYYNGEERAKGNILERFSAQQFPDLHSELNLSSLELGDSALYFCASSAPTGYTGELFFGEGSRLTVL.